A selection of T cell receptor beta chains follows, all from one sample in a study of identical twins. TCRdb independently ran MiXCR on the 5' RACE reads; one entry per CDR3 protein. The sample lists more than 1.5 million distinct CDR3 sequences, roughly 35% occurring once. What was sequenced was cord blood. The receptors were sampled from a newborn girl in good health. The CDR3 runs from the conserved cysteine through the conserved F or W. A D gene is named only where the DNA matches it firmly. Clone size appears in some rows only: once, few, many, or a class for an expanded clone.

D gene,CDR3 length,clone size,V gene,J gene,CDR3 DNA,CDR3 protein
.,14,few,TRBV7-9,TRBJ1-2,TGTGCCAGCAGCTTACGCCCTGTCGGCTATGGCTACACCTTC,CASSLRPVGYGYTF
.,15,.,TRBV2,TRBJ2-7,TGTGCCAGCATCCGTGCGCCTTCAGGGCCCTACGAGCAGTACTTC,CASIRAPSGPYEQYF
.,14,.,TRBV25-1,TRBJ2-3,TGTGCCAGCAGTGCGTTCCTAGCGTCAGATACGCAGTATTTT,CASSAFLASDTQYF
.,16,few,TRBV20-1,TRBJ1-2,TGCAGTGCTAGAGATCTTACGGGGGTAGCGCTCTATAGCTACACCTTC,CSARDLTGVALYSYTF
TRBD1,13,many,TRBV5-1,TRBJ2-7,TGCGCCAGCAGCTCGACAGGGGGTGGCGAGCAGTACTTC,CASSSTGGGEQYF
TRBD2,12,.,TRBV12-3/TRBV12-4,TRBJ2-1,TGTGCCAGCAGGGGACTAGCCGGGGAGCAGTTCTTC,CASRGLAGEQFF
TRBD2,16,few,TRBV5-1,TRBJ2-5,TGCGCCAGCAGAACCCTGACTAGCGGGAGGGGGGAGACCCAGTACTTC,CASRTLTSGRGETQYF
.,16,.,TRBV14,TRBJ1-6,TGTGCCAGCAGCCAAGATTGGGGCTCCTATAATTCACCCCTCCACTTT,CASSQDWGSYNSPLHF
TRBD2,16,once,TRBV5-5,TRBJ2-3,TGTGCCAGCAGCTATGGGGCAGGGAGGGTGTCAGATACGCAGTATTTT,CASSYGAGRVSDTQYF
.,15,.,TRBV12-3/TRBV12-4,TRBJ1-5,TGTGCCAGCAGTTTCAGGAGTTTGGGCAATCAGCCCCAGCATTTT,CASSFRSLGNQPQHF
TRBD2,13,few,TRBV20-1,TRBJ2-7,TGCAGTGCGGTACTAGCGGGGGGGCGCGAGCAGTACTTC,CSAVLAGGREQYF
.,14,once,TRBV7-2,TRBJ2-1,TGTGCCAGCAGTGCGACCGGGGCGGACAATGAGCAGTTCTTC,CASSATGADNEQFF
TRBD1,16,few,TRBV25-1,TRBJ2-5,TGTGCCAGCAGTGAATTCCTCAGGGACAGGGGGCATGAGCAGTACTTC,CASSEFLRDRGHEQYF
TRBD1,11,few,TRBV12-3/TRBV12-4,TRBJ2-7,TGTGCCAGCAGCAGGACAGGGGCGCAGTACTTC,CASSRTGAQYF
.,16,.,TRBV3-1,TRBJ2-7,TGTGCCAGCAGCCAAGGTCACAGGGCTTCCTACAATGAGCAGTACTTC,CASSQGHRASYNEQYF
.,16,.,TRBV7-2,TRBJ2-7,TGTGCCAGCAGCTTAGAGGGGGGTAGGGGAACCTACGAGCAGTACTTC,CASSLEGGRGTYEQYF
.,13,few,TRBV7-2,TRBJ1-1,TGTGCCAGCAGCTCCTACACAGGAACTGAAGCTTTCTTT,CASSSYTGTEAFF
TRBD2,14,many,TRBV5-1,TRBJ2-1,TGCGCCAGCAGTAGTCGGACTAGCGGCAATGAGCAGTTCTTC,CASSSRTSGNEQFF
.,15,.,TRBV3-1,TRBJ2-1,TGTGCCAGCAGCCGTCGGGACCACCGACAAAATGAGCAGTTCTTC,CASSRRDHRQNEQFF
.,15,few,TRBV5-5,TRBJ1-1,TGTGCCAGCAGCTTGGGGCAGAGGGCTTACACTGAAGCTTTCTTT,CASSLGQRAYTEAFF
TRBD1,16,.,TRBV14,TRBJ2-1,TGTGCCAGCAGCCAAGATCGGGGACAGGGGAACTATGAGCAGTTCTTC,CASSQDRGQGNYEQFF
TRBD1,13,.,TRBV20-1,TRBJ1-4,TGCAGTGTGCCCGGGACAGGGGGCGAAAAACTGTTTTTT,CSVPGTGGEKLFF
TRBD2,16,.,TRBV6-5,TRBJ2-7,TGTGCCAGCAGTTACGGGGGACTAGCGGGTGGTTACGAGCAGTACTTC,CASSYGGLAGGYEQYF
TRBD2,16,many,TRBV6-5,TRBJ2-3,TGTGCCAGCAGTTACTCTGAGCGGGAGTTCCCAGATACGCAGTATTTT,CASSYSEREFPDTQYF
TRBD2,13,many,TRBV29-1,TRBJ2-3,TGCAGCGTTGGCGGGAGAGGCACAGATACGCAGTATTTT,CSVGGRGTDTQYF
.,15,.,TRBV9,TRBJ2-1,TGTGCCAGCAGCGTTTACGGGGGGCTCAACAATGAGCAGTTCTTC,CASSVYGGLNNEQFF
.,14,.,TRBV28,TRBJ2-5,TGTGCCAGCCGGATCCCCGGCAGGGACAATGAGCAGTACTTC,CASRIPGRDNEQYF
.,16,.,TRBV4-1,TRBJ2-7,TGCGCCAGCAGCCAAGTAGTCTTAAAGGCCTACAATGAGCAGTACTTC,CASSQVVLKAYNEQYF
.,12,.,TRBV28,TRBJ2-3,TGTGCCAGCAACCTACGCACAGATACGCAGTATTTT,CASNLRTDTQYF
.,12,.,TRBV20-1,TRBJ2-1,TGCAGTGCTAAGGGACCTTACAATGAGCAGTTCTTC,CSAKGPYNEQFF
TRBD2,21,.,TRBV20-1,TRBJ2-1,TGCAGTGCTAGAGAGGGGATCCGACTAGCGGGGGGCTCCCCCACCTACAATGAGCAGTTCTTC,CSAREGIRLAGGSPTYNEQFF
TRBD2,18,.,TRBV6-5,TRBJ2-3,TGTGCCAGCAGTTACGACCTGACTAGCGGGGGGGCCGTAGATACGCAGTATTTT,CASSYDLTSGGAVDTQYF
.,15,few,TRBV28,TRBJ1-2,TGTGCCAGCAGTTCTACAGGGTCGGAAAACTATGGCTACACCTTC,CASSSTGSENYGYTF
TRBD1,15,few,TRBV6-2/TRBV6-3,TRBJ2-7,TGTGCCAGCAGTGCCCATAACAGGGGCCTTTACGAGCAGTACTTC,CASSAHNRGLYEQYF
.,18,few,TRBV15,TRBJ2-3,TGTGCCACCAGCAGAGATTTTTGGCTTGCTACTAGCACAGATACGCAGTATTTT,CATSRDFWLATSTDTQYF
TRBD1,17,.,TRBV20-1,TRBJ1-5,TGCAGTGCTAGAGATCCGACAGGGGGCTCTCGCAATCAGCCCCAGCATTTT,CSARDPTGGSRNQPQHF
TRBD2,18,few,TRBV3-1,TRBJ2-3,TGTGCCAGCAGCCAACCGAACTCCCGACTAGCGGGGACAGATACGCAGTATTTT,CASSQPNSRLAGTDTQYF
.,18,.,TRBV7-6,TRBJ2-5,TGTGCCAGCAGCTTAGTCCTAAGGACTAAGGCCACGGAAGAGACCCAGTACTTC,CASSLVLRTKATEETQYF
TRBD2,15,.,TRBV29-1,TRBJ2-2,TGCAGCGTTGTTGTCGGACTAGCGGACACCGGGGAGCTGTTTTTT,CSVVVGLADTGELFF
.,16,.,TRBV19,TRBJ1-5,TGTGCCAGCCGACGGGACGGAGAATATAGCAATCAGCCCCAGCATTTT,CASRRDGEYSNQPQHF
.,15,many,TRBV7-2,TRBJ2-1,TGTGCCAGCAGCTTAAGTTTAGCGGACTACAATGAGCAGTTCTTC,CASSLSLADYNEQFF
TRBD1,14,.,TRBV6-2/TRBV6-3,TRBJ2-1,TGTGCCAACAGTAAGTTAACCAGGGGGAATGAGCAGTTCTTC,CANSKLTRGNEQFF
TRBD1,15,.,TRBV7-2,TRBJ2-7,TGTGCCAGCAGCCCCCGGGGACAGGGGGCGAGGGAGCAGTACTTC,CASSPRGQGAREQYF
TRBD2,16,.,TRBV7-4,TRBJ2-7,TGTGCCAGCAGCTTAGCACGGACTAGGAGCTCCTACGAGCAGTACTTC,CASSLARTRSSYEQYF
.,15,.,TRBV7-2,TRBJ2-3,TGTGCCAGCAGCTTGCGCCCCGATAGCACAGATACGCAGTATTTT,CASSLRPDSTDTQYF
.,15,.,TRBV5-1,TRBJ2-7,TGCGCCAGCAGCTTTAGCAGCGGTCCCGCCTACGAGCAGTACTTC,CASSFSSGPAYEQYF
.,13,few,TRBV25-1,TRBJ1-1,TGTGCCAGCAGTGAATATATCAGGGGTGAAGCTTTCTTT,CASSEYIRGEAFF
.,14,many,TRBV5-5,TRBJ1-5,TGTGCCAGCAGTTTAAGGTATAGCAATCAGCCCCAGCATTTT,CASSLRYSNQPQHF
TRBD1,15,.,TRBV27,TRBJ2-7,TGTGCCAGCAGTTTAGGCTGGACAGGGGCCTACGAGCAGTACTTC,CASSLGWTGAYEQYF
TRBD1,13,few,TRBV28,TRBJ2-7,TGTGCCACAGGACAGGGAGTGTTCTACGAGCAGTACTTC,CATGQGVFYEQYF
TRBD1,15,.,TRBV7-9,TRBJ1-6,TGTGCCAGCAAGAAGGACAGGGGAGGGCATTCACCCCTCCACTTT,CASKKDRGGHSPLHF
.,17,.,TRBV20-1,TRBJ2-3,TGCAGTGCCGCCACGAATCTGGCGCGGGCTAGCACAGATACGCAGTATTTT,CSAATNLARASTDTQYF